Listed below are T cell receptor beta chains from one sample, sequenced in a study of blood T cell repertoires in COVID-19. Profiled with immunoSEQ multiplex PCR; TCRdb holds only in-frame clones, not every one. The sample includes 140,000 to 150,000 clones, 88% of them seen just once. Sequencing was done on a sample of peripheral blood. The receptor source for this set is a human donor in a cohort sampled during active COVID-19. CDR3s include the opening cysteine and the closing phenylalanine or tryptophan. Clone size appears in some rows only: once, few, many, or a class for an expanded clone.

V	length	size	J	CDR3
TRBV5-1	15	-	TRBJ2-1	CASSLGSGRDNEQFF
TRBV7-9	18	-	TRBJ2-2	CASSSDLIAGRNTGELFF
TRBV9	15	-	TRBJ2-2	CASSKTGGAPGELFF
TRBV4-3	17	-	TRBJ1-1	CASSQGRFQGGNTEAFF
TRBV30	14	-	TRBJ1-2	CAWSVPSTGKGYTF
TRBV25-1	15	-	TRBJ1-6	CASSESSSYNSPLHF
TRBV9	16	-	TRBJ2-1	CASSVGGLAGGREQFF
TRBV7-2	14	-	TRBJ1-2	CASSLVSGGDGYTF
TRBV14	15	-	TRBJ2-5	CASSQIGTGEETQYF
TRBV4-2	17	-	TRBJ2-1	CASSTNLAGGAYNEQFF
TRBV7-3	15	-	TRBJ1-1	CASSLIAGGNTEAFF
TRBV7-3	14	-	TRBJ2-7	CASSPGLVSPEQYF
TRBV6-2/TRBV6-3	16	-	TRBJ1-6	CASSYGGNPYNSPLHF
TRBV19	17	-	TRBJ2-1	CASSRGSGGSSYNEQFF
TRBV6-5	13	-	TRBJ2-7	CATKRGSLYEQYF
TRBV5-4	15	-	TRBJ1-3	CASSPTGGAGNTIYF
TRBV30	17	-	TRBJ2-1	CAWSNHRTSGAVGFLFF
TRBV7-2	15	-	TRBJ1-5	CASSLRGSRNQPQHF
TRBV2	16	-	TRBJ2-2	CASSEAIVSWTGELFF
TRBV6-6	12	-	TRBJ1-2	CASSTEGYGYTF
TRBV28	17	-	TRBJ2-1	CASSLWGLAGGNNEQFF
TRBV4-3	14	-	TRBJ2-7	CASSQDLLSYEQYF
TRBV5-4	15	-	TRBJ2-1	CASSPGAAGVVGQFF
TRBV5-4	14	-	TRBJ1-4	CASSLGQNGEKLFF
TRBV7-8	17	-	TRBJ2-3	CASSLDWRAVSTDTQYF
TRBV28	14	few	TRBJ1-1	CASSLEGGSTEAFF
TRBV4-1	14	-	TRBJ1-4	CASSAGTGNEKLFF
TRBV18	11	-	TRBJ2-5	CASSRQETQYF
TRBV9	17	-	TRBJ1-1	CASSVAGQGIMNTEAFF
TRBV28	12	-	TRBJ2-7	CASSLGVYEQYF
TRBV13	14	-	TRBJ1-2	CASRKTGGAEGYTF
TRBV28	16	-	TRBJ2-7	CASSLPGQGSAYEQYF
TRBV4-3	16	many	TRBJ1-1	CASSQGRTGIHTEAFF
TRBV28	14	-	TRBJ2-5	CASRPTGGWETQYF
TRBV30	13	-	TRBJ1-6	CAWSSGLNSPLHF
TRBV19	14	-	TRBJ2-7	CASRKQGSGYEQYF
TRBV6-6	13	-	TRBJ1-2	CASKSENNYGYTF
TRBV6-4	13	-	TRBJ1-1	CASSDRGITEAFF
TRBV28	19	once	TRBJ1-6	CASSLSFELPFSYNSPLHF
TRBV11-2	15	-	TRBJ1-1	CASSFQTGGWTEAFF
TRBV18	15	-	TRBJ1-2	CASSPPRTNAGGYTF
TRBV30	18	-	TRBJ2-1	CAWRIRDRALAGVSEQFF
TRBV14	13	once	TRBJ1-2	CASSQESLYGYTF
TRBV12-3/TRBV12-4	12	-	TRBJ1-2	CASSPDRVGYTF
TRBV7-8	15	-	TRBJ1-2	CASSLDSVELYGYTF
TRBV28	15	-	TRBJ1-6	CASSPPVRENSPLHF
TRBV7-2	14	-	TRBJ1-2	CASRKIVANYGYTF
TRBV24-1	12	-	TRBJ2-3	CATSDFPDTQYF
TRBV2	13	-	TRBJ1-1	CASSDQGGTEAFF
TRBV6-2/TRBV6-3	15	-	TRBJ2-7	CASSPNFKNAYEQYF
TRBV2	13	few	TRBJ1-2	CASTPYRGNGYTF